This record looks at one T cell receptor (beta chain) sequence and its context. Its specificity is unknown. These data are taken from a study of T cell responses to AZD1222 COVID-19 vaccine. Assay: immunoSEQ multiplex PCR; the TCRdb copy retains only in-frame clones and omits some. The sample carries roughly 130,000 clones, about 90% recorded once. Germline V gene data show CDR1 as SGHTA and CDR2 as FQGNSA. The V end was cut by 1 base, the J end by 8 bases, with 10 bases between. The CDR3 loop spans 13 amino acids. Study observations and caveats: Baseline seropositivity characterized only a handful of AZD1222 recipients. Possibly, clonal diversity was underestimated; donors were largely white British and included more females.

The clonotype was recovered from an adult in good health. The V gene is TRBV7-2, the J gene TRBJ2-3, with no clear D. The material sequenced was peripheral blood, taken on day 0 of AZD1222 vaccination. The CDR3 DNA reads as TGTGCCAGCAGCTTAGATACCGGGTTTACGCAGTATTTT. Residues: CASSLDTGFTQYF.